The sequence of this TCR beta chain was determined in a study of low-dose radiotherapy and immunotherapy resistance in tumors. Time point described: after trial treatment. The treatment is: LDRT plus nivolumab, ipilimumab, low-dose cyclophosphamide and aspirin (RACIN trial). CDR1 and CDR2 from the germline V gene are SGHTA and FQGNSA. The CDR3 is 14 residues long. Trimming removed 6 bases at V and 4 bases at J, with 13 bases between. TRAV- and TRBV-specific primers primed first-strand cDNA, covering alpha and beta chains. Using a constant-region primer together with a V-primer adapter, TCRs were subjected to 20 PCR cycles of amplification. TCRdb fed the reads into MiXCR, producing one record per CDR3 protein. The sample includes tens of thousands of distinct CDR3 sequences, around a fifth seen only once; the top ten take around 13%.

Sequencing was performed on PBMCs, taken after low-dose radiotherapy plus immunotherapy. This sequence joins TRBV7-2 and TRBJ1-5, with D possibly being TRBD1 (5 bases). This TCR was recovered from a female donor with ovarian cancer. The CDR3 DNA is TGTGCCAGCAGGCGGGACTCTCTTAATCAGCCCCAGCATTTT. It yields the protein CASRRDSLNQPQHF. Drawing the rest from reference TRBV7-2 and TRBJ1-5, the complete variable domain is GAGVSQSPSNKVTEKGKDVELRCDPISGHTALYWYRQSLGQGLEFLIYFQGNSAPDKSGLPSDRFSAERTGGSVSTLTIQRTQQEDSAVYLCASRRDSLNQPQHFGDGTRLSIL.